A single sample gave rise to the 10 T cell receptor beta chains below, sequenced in a study of T cell responses to AZD1222 COVID-19 vaccine. The data were produced by immunoSEQ multiplex PCR, yet TCRdb's version contains in-frame clones alone and is incomplete. The data contain about 130,000 clones, roughly 92% of them singletons. Material: peripheral blood, obtained on day 0 of AZD1222 vaccination. The receptor set was obtained from an adult in good health.

The chain's CDR3 is CASSLGLAGDNEQFF. For the CDR3, the DNA is TGTGCCAGCAGCTTAGGGCTAGCGGGGGACAATGAGCAGTTCTTC. This sequence joins TRBV7-6 and TRBJ2-1; the match to TRBD2 covers 10 bases. The length of the CDR3 is 15 residues. Trimming cost V 1 base and J 5 bases; bases outside gene matches: 2. Per the germline V gene, CDR1 is SGHVS and CDR2 is FNYEAQ. Supplemented by reference TRBV7-6 and TRBJ2-1, the full variable domain reads GAGVSQSPRYKVTKRGQDVALRCDPISGHVSLYWYRQALGQGPEFLTYFNYEAQQDKSGLPNDRFSAERPEGSISTLTIQRTEQRDSAMYRCASSLGLAGDNEQFFGPGTRLTVL.

CDR3 coding DNA: TGTGCCAGCCGCTCTAACTATGGCTACACCTTC. This gives the protein CASRSNYGYTF. The genes are TRBV6-5 and TRBJ1-2, with D hard to call. V was pared by 8 bases and J by 0 bases, with 4 bases between. Germline V lookup: CDR1 MNHEY, CDR2 SVGAGI. The CDR3 is 11 residues long.

This chain links TRBV10-1 with TRBJ1-1; possible D gene TRBD1, 5 bases. Per germline, CDR1 WNHNN and CDR2 SYGVQD (reference sequence). The CDR3 is 13 residues long. V dropped 2 bases and J dropped 5 bases, with 9 bases sitting between them. The DNA for the CDR3 is TGCGCCAGCAGTGAGGGGGCTGGGACTGAAGCTTTCTTT. This encodes CASSEGAGTEAFF.

This clone came up once. This sequence joins TRBV15 and TRBJ2-1; 7 bases are a match to TRBD2. Germline V lookup: CDR1 LNHNV, CDR2 YYDKDF (reference sequence). This CDR3 is built from 17 residues. J was trimmed by 6 bases and V by 0 bases; bases with no gene match: 11. CDR3 loop: CATSRDPRTSKGNEQFF. In nucleotides, the CDR3 is TGTGCCACCAGCAGAGATCCTAGGACTAGTAAAGGCAATGAGCAGTTCTTC.

V gene TRBV4-2 combines with J gene TRBJ1-2; 10 bases are shared with TRBD1. The CDR3 is 16 residues long. J was trimmed by 4 bases and V by 0 bases; bases with no gene match: 5. From germline, CDR1 is LGHNA and CDR2 YNFKEQ. The DNA of the CDR3 is TGTGCCAGCAGCCAAGAGACAGGGGGCAGGGGCTATGGCTACACCTTC. It is translated as CASSQETGGRGYGYTF.

In DNA, the CDR3 is TGTGCCAGCAGCTTAGTTACGGGGGGGTTACTGAACACCGGGGAGCTGTTTTTT. This translates into CASSLVTGGLLNTGELFF. The V and J genes are TRBV11-2 and TRBJ2-2; 8 nucleotides line up with TRBD2. The germline V gene has CDR1 SGHAT and CDR2 FQNNGV. The ends lost 1 base at V and 1 base at J; junction bases unmatched: 8. CDR3 length: 18 residues.

This clone appeared once. CDR3 sequence reads: CASSRVTPTQGVYPTTNEKLFF. CDR3 in DNA: TGCGCCAGCAGCCGAGTGACCCCGACACAGGGGGTTTATCCTACAACTAATGAAAAACTGTTTTTT. The chain is built from TRBV5-1 and TRBJ1-4; 8 bases align to TRBD1. This CDR3 is built from 22 residues. After removal of 4 bases from V and 0 bases from J, the junction contained 23 bases not matched to a gene. Germline CDR1 is SGHRS and CDR2 is YFSETQ.

DNA of the CDR3: TGTGCGACCCAGAGCCAGGGTAATTCACCCCTCCACTTT. As protein: CATQSQGNSPLHF. The gene calls are TRBV30 and TRBJ1-6; possible D gene TRBD1, 5 bases. The CDR3 contains 13 residues. From germline, CDR1 is GTSNPN and CDR2 SVGIG (reference sequence).

This clone was seen a handful of times. CDR3 nucleotide sequence: TGCGCCAGCAGCAGGGGCGACTCCTACGAGCAGTACTTC. It codes for CASSRGDSYEQYF. The chain recombines TRBV5-1 with TRBJ2-7; D possibly corresponds to TRBD1 (5 bases). The CDR3 contains 13 residues. Germline CDR1 SGHRS, CDR2 YFSETQ. Trimming took off 4 bases at V and 0 bases at J, with 8 bases between the two ends.

V usage is TRBV12-5 and J usage is TRBJ2-2, with D possibly being TRBD2 (8 bases). This CDR3 has 16 amino acids. Trimming cost V 6 bases and J 8 bases, with 22 bases left between them. CDR1 is LGHNT, CDR2 FRNRAP, per germline. This CDR3 reads CASGDRAGGGPGELFF. The CDR3 DNA reads as TGTGCTAGTGGCGACAGGGCGGGAGGTGGTCCGGGGGAGCTGTTTTTT.